Following are 7 T cell receptor beta chains from one sample sequenced in a study of early T cells in non-severe SARS-CoV-2 infection. TCRdb used MiXCR to reprocess the 5' RACE reads, holding one entry per CDR3 protein. This sample has about 36,000 distinct CDR3 sequences, with around 7% found just once. The sequencing used whole blood, collected at baseline. All receptors come from an adult who was a healthcare worker with PCR-confirmed SARS-CoV-2 infection or an uninfected control (not recorded which).

This clonotype was seen at least ten times. V usage is TRBV7-2 and J usage is TRBJ1-1; no definite D call. Germline V CDR1 and CDR2: SGHTA, FQGNSA. The CDR3 totals 13 residues. V was clipped by 2 bases and J by 1 base, with 5 bases between them. Here the CDR3 reads CASSLLGNTEAFF. The CDR3 DNA is TGTGCCAGCAGCTTATTAGGGAACACTGAAGCTTTCTTT.

The sample holds one count of this clonotype. The genes are TRBV30 and TRBJ1-1; D is uncertain. This CDR3 region has 11 residues. V lost 6 bases to trimming and J lost 3 bases, with 8 bases between them. CDR1 is GTSNPN and CDR2 is SVGIG in the germline V gene (reference sequence). Written as DNA, the CDR3 is TGTGCCTGCCCTTCCTACACTGAAGCTTTCTTT. Protein product: CACPSYTEAFF.

The V call is TRBV7-3, the J call TRBJ2-3, with unresolved D. The CDR3 has 16 residues. V was trimmed by 6 bases and J by 0 bases, leaving 16 bases between them. From germline, CDR1 is SGHTA and CDR2 FQGTGA. The CDR3 sequence is CASSLDRAVSTDTQYF. The DNA of the CDR3 is TGTGCCAGCAGTTTAGATAGGGCAGTCAGCACAGATACGCAGTATTTT.

This clonotype was counted a few times. The chain recombines TRBV28 with TRBJ2-7; D perhaps matches TRBD2 (5 bases). The CDR3 totals 13 residues. The V gene lost 5 bases and the J gene lost 2 bases, with 10 bases spanning the gap. The germline gives CDR1 MDHEN, CDR2 SYDVKM. CDR3 region: CASSILGAYEQYF. The CDR3 region has the DNA TGTGCCAGCAGTATCCTCGGGGCCTACGAGCAGTACTTC.

The CDR3 region has the DNA TGTGCCAGCAGCCCCGCAGGGGGGACTGAAGCTTTCTTT. Its protein product is CASSPAGGTEAFF. This chain joins TRBV5-6 and TRBJ1-1; 7 bases map to TRBD1. There are 13 residues in the CDR3. The germline CDR1 and CDR2 sequences are SGHDT and YYEEEE. After removal of 4 bases from V and 5 bases from J, the junction contained 5 bases not matched to a gene. The whole variable domain, remainder taken from reference TRBV5-6 and TRBJ1-1, is DAGVTQSPTHLIKTRGQQVTLRCSPKSGHDTVSWYQQALGQGPQFIFQYYEEEERQRGNFPDRFSGHQFPNYSSELNVNALLLGDSALYLCASSPAGGTEAFFGQGTRLTVV.

The gene calls are TRBV28 and TRBJ1-2, with D perhaps TRBD1 (6 bases). Trimming took 2 bases from V and 7 from J, leaving 14 bases between them. In germline, CDR1 is MDHEN, CDR2 SYDVKM. The CDR3 has 14 amino acids. The CDR3 nucleotides read TGTGCCAGCAGTTTACTATCAGGGGCTCTTGGCTACACCTTC. The encoded protein is CASSLLSGALGYTF.

There are a few counts of this clonotype. The rearrangement joins TRBV5-1 to TRBJ2-2; the D gene is possibly TRBD2 (6 bases). The CDR3 loop spans 14 amino acids. Germline V lookup: CDR1 SGHRS, CDR2 YFSETQ. The V gene lost 6 bases and the J gene lost 5 bases, with 14 bases spanning the gap. The CDR3 region has the DNA TGCGCCAGCAATCCGGGAGACGGGACCGGGGAGCTGTTTTTT. Amino acids: CASNPGDGTGELFF.